This TCR beta chain was identified in a study of cytotoxic CD8 clonotypes in ibrutinib-treated CLL. Study-wide results and limits: Starting clonality was above that of age-matched healthy donors and tracked circulating CD8+ T-cell counts. Whereas clonality rose at ibrutinib response, it declined toward baseline at progression.

This CDR3 spans 16 amino acids. Trimming removed 0 bases from V and 0 bases from J, with 10 bases in between. The V gene's germline CDR1 is SGHNT and CDR2 YENEEA. Produced via immunoSEQ multiplex PCR; TCRdb's table is partial and in-frame only. The sample has about 86,000 clones, 86% seen once. About this clone: Its target is not known.

Source: PBMCs, taken before ibrutinib treatment. This chain uses TRBV11-3 with TRBJ2-3; no definite D call. This TCR was sampled from a human donor with chronic lymphocytic leukemia. The CDR3 spells CASSLDSSASTDTQYF. The CDR3 DNA sequence: TGTGCCAGCAGCTTAGACTCAAGTGCTAGCACAGATACGCAGTATTTT.